This T cell receptor beta chain is from a study of CD8 T cells in ankylosing spondylitis. The V segment lost 6 bases and the J segment 1 base; nucleotides outside the gene matches: 16. Looked up from germline, CDR1 is MDHEN and CDR2 is SYDVKM. This CDR3 is built from 19 residues. Via MiXCR, TCRdb re-called the 5' RACE reads, giving one row per CDR3 protein. Seen here are about 150,000 distinct CDR3 sequences, roughly 44% observed once, and the top ten hold about 16%. This clonotype was obtained from a male donor with ankylosing spondylitis. V is TRBV28 and J is TRBJ2-7; 12 nucleotides agree with TRBD2. Sequencing was performed on synovial fluid, either unsorted or a sorted T cell fraction (not recorded which). The CDR3 region is CASSHPSGRADPPSYEQYF. The CDR3 DNA reads as TGTGCCAGCAGCCATCCTAGCGGGAGGGCCGATCCCCCATCCTACGAGCAGTACTTC. The whole variable domain, filled in from reference TRBV28 and TRBJ2-7, reads DVKVTQSSRYLVKRTGEKVFLECVQDMDHENMFWYRQDPGLGLRLIYFSYDVKMKEKGDIPEGYSVSREKKERFSLILESASTNQTSMYLCASSHPSGRADPPSYEQYFGPGTRLTVT.